This T cell receptor (beta chain) was recovered during a study of chemoradiotherapy in HPV16-positive cancers. Study in general: Functional T-cell assays on a couple of HPV16-positive patients' cells defined candidate HPV-specific clones and common TCR motifs. Notes on the study in general: During treatment, candidate HPV-specific clones and E7-related motifs expanded in tumor.

The assay was immunoSEQ multiplex PCR, and TCRdb's table has in-frame clones only and misses some. This sample has about 10,000 clones, with about 82% found just once. To note about this clone: The antigen is not known.

The length of the CDR3 is 15 residues. The V and J ends lost 4 bases and 3 bases respectively, with 15 bases between them. Germline V lookup: CDR1 ENHRY, CDR2 SYGVKD. The material sequenced was blood, taken from a patient who underwent chemoradiotherapy. The chain employs TRBV10-3 and TRBJ1-1; D possibly corresponds to TRBD1 (5 bases). The source is a human donor with HPV-associated anogenital cancer. The CDR3 sequence: CAISASGGSDTEAFF. The DNA of the CDR3 is TGTGCCATCAGTGCGTCGGGGGGGAGTGACACTGAAGCTTTCTTT.